The rows below give T cell receptor beta chains drawn from one sample of a study of blood T cell repertoires in COVID-19. Some clones are missing from TCRdb's copy, which holds only in-frame ones; the method was immunoSEQ multiplex PCR. The table lists about 180,000 clones, 60% to 80% of them singletons. Sequenced sample: PBMCs or T cells enriched from blood (not recorded which). All receptors derive from a man aged 60 to 69 who had been exposed to COVID-19. CDR3s include the opening cysteine and the closing phenylalanine or tryptophan. A D gene is named only where the DNA matches it firmly. Clone size, where shown, is once, few, many, or a class for clones that have expanded.

j_gene | abundance | v_gene | d_gene | CDR3aa | CDR3nt
TRBJ1-2 | many | TRBV2 | TRBD1 | CASSGQGHRGYGYTF | TGTGCCAGCAGTGGACAGGGCCATCGTGGCTATGGCTACACCTTC
TRBJ2-2 | many | TRBV19 | NA | CASRSPGTTGELFF | TGTGCCAGTAGGTCCCCGGGAACCACCGGGGAGCTGTTTTTT
TRBJ1-6 | many | TRBV28 | NA | CASSFAQANSPLHF | TGTGCCAGCAGTTTCGCGCAGGCTAATTCACCCCTCCACTTT
TRBJ2-1 | NA | TRBV5-4 | TRBD2 | CASSLRLAGDNEQFF | TGTGCCAGCAGCTTGCGTCTAGCGGGAGACAATGAGCAGTTCTTC
TRBJ2-3 | NA | TRBV7-2 | TRBD2 | CASTLSARGASTDTQYF | TGTGCCAGCACCCTCTCTGCGCGGGGGGCGAGCACAGATACGCAGTATTTT
TRBJ2-1 | NA | TRBV29-1 | TRBD2 | CSVRPSGRSNEQFF | TGCAGCGTTCGTCCTAGCGGGAGGTCTAATGAGCAGTTCTTC
TRBJ1-5 | NA | TRBV7-8 | NA | CASSLAGYGGANQPQHF | TGTGCCAGCAGCTTAGCGGGTTACGGGGGGGCCAATCAGCCCCAGCATTTT
TRBJ2-5 | NA | TRBV7-8 | NA | CASSFDSMPQYF | TGTGCCAGCAGCTTCGACAGTATGCCCCAGTACTTC
TRBJ2-1 | NA | TRBV5-1 | NA | CASSLSGSPSSYNEQFF | TGCGCCAGCAGCTTGTCGGGTAGCCCAAGCTCCTACAATGAGCAGTTCTTC
TRBJ1-6 | NA | TRBV28 | TRBD1 | CASSSGTGDNSPLHF | TGTGCCAGCAGTTCGGGGACAGGAGATAATTCACCCCTCCACTTT
TRBJ2-5 | NA | TRBV28 | TRBD1 | CASSSQTSGGGETQYF | TGTGCCAGCAGTTCCCAAACATCAGGGGGCGGCGAGACCCAGTACTTC
TRBJ2-7 | NA | TRBV9 | NA | CASSARPDSYEQYF | TGTGCCAGCAGCGCGCGACCGGACTCCTATGAGCAGTACTTC
TRBJ1-2 | NA | TRBV10-3 | TRBD1 | CAISGMDRGYGYTF | TGTGCCATCAGTGGTATGGACAGGGGCTATGGCTACACCTTC
TRBJ2-3 | NA | TRBV5-1 | NA | CASSLGPSTDTQYF | TGCGCCAGCAGCTTGGGTCCTAGCACAGATACGCAGTATTTT
TRBJ2-7 | NA | TRBV7-8 | TRBD1 | CASTPTGRGPYEQYF | TGTGCCAGCACCCCCACCGGAAGGGGGCCCTACGAGCAGTACTTC
TRBJ1-2 | NA | TRBV19 | TRBD1 | CASSIQQGASGYTF | TGTGCCAGTAGTATTCAGCAGGGGGCGAGTGGCTACACCTTC
TRBJ1-2 | NA | TRBV10-2 | NA | CASSEKLVGYGYTF | TGCGCCAGCAGTGAGAAACTGGTTGGCTATGGCTACACCTTC
TRBJ2-1 | NA | TRBV30 | NA | CAWRGRGGTLQFF | TGTGCCTGGAGGGGGAGGGGGGGGACTTTGCAGTTCTTC
TRBJ2-1 | NA | TRBV2 | NA | CASTVLAAGANEQFF | TGTGCCAGCACTGTACTAGCCGCCGGGGCCAATGAGCAGTTCTTC
TRBJ2-3 | NA | TRBV12-3/TRBV12-4 | NA | CASSDSGRDTQYF | TGTGCCAGCAGTGACTCGGGAAGAGATACGCAGTATTTT
TRBJ1-1 | NA | TRBV9 | NA | CASSTPTGPSTEAFF | TGTGCCAGCAGCACACCAACAGGGCCCAGCACTGAAGCTTTCTTT
TRBJ2-1 | NA | TRBV7-3 | NA | CASSPGLHNEQFF | TGTGCCAGCAGCCCGGGACTTCACAATGAGCAGTTCTTC
TRBJ2-2 | NA | TRBV14 | NA | CASSPGVFTGELFF | TGTGCCAGCAGCCCGGGGGTCTTCACCGGGGAGCTGTTTTTT
TRBJ2-7 | NA | TRBV19 | TRBD1 | CASSPGQGALEQYF | TGTGCCAGTAGTCCTGGACAGGGGGCCCTCGAGCAGTACTTC
TRBJ1-5 | NA | TRBV7-2 | NA | CASSLVRGSSNQPQHF | TGTGCCAGCAGCTTAGTCCGGGGATCGAGCAATCAGCCCCAGCATTTT
TRBJ1-6 | NA | TRBV16 | NA | CASSQSGQYNSPLHF | TGTGCCAGCAGCCAATCTGGACAGTATAATTCACCCCTCCACTTT
TRBJ2-7 | NA | TRBV19 | TRBD1 | CASSARDRASYEQYF | TGTGCCAGTAGTGCCCGGGACAGGGCCTCCTACGAGCAGTACTTC
TRBJ1-4 | few | TRBV29-1 | TRBD1 | CSVRGTGGKLFF | TGCAGCGTCCGCGGGACAGGAGGAAAACTGTTTTTT
TRBJ1-5 | few | TRBV19 | TRBD1 | CASSSRTGSSNQPQHF | TGTGCCAGTAGTAGCCGGACAGGGAGCAGCAATCAGCCCCAGCATTTT
TRBJ2-7 | NA | TRBV6-2/TRBV6-3 | NA | CASSGPGEQYF | TGTGCCAGCAGTGGCCCGGGCGAGCAGTACTTC
TRBJ1-4 | NA | TRBV24-1 | TRBD1 | CATSDGTGRTVREKLFF | TGTGCCACCAGTGACGGGACAGGGCGTACGGTGCGTGAAAAACTGTTTTTT
TRBJ2-1 | NA | TRBV19 | TRBD2 | CASSIDRTSGRAMLNEQFF | TGTGCCAGTAGTATAGATCGGACTAGCGGGAGGGCTATGTTGAATGAGCAGTTCTTC
TRBJ2-3 | NA | TRBV29-1 | NA | CSVRSGTDTQYF | TGCAGCGTTAGGAGCGGCACAGATACGCAGTATTTT
TRBJ2-3 | NA | TRBV9 | TRBD2 | CASSVVGGLTSTDTQYF | TGTGCCAGCAGCGTAGTTGGGGGACTAACCTCCACAGATACGCAGTATTTT
TRBJ1-4 | NA | TRBV21-1 | NA | CASNREGEKLFF | TGTGCCAGCAACCGGGAAGGAGAAAAACTGTTTTTT
TRBJ1-3 | NA | TRBV30 | NA | CAWSVMVRESGNTIYF | TGTGCCTGGAGTGTAATGGTCAGGGAATCTGGAAACACCATATATTTT
TRBJ2-7 | few | TRBV27 | NA | CASSFVRFSEQYF | TGTGCCAGCAGTTTCGTCAGGTTTTCCGAGCAGTACTTC